This T cell receptor (beta chain) was sequenced for a study of CD8+ T cells in alopecia areata. The wider study: Each recipient was an approximately 6-10-week-old female C3H/HeJ mouse given skin from a roughly 6-12-month-old C3H/HeJ donor with spontaneous alopecia.

RNA, once extracted, was reverse transcribed into cDNA for use as the sequencing template. Using immunoSEQ multiplex PCR, the repertoire was profiled, and TCRdb retains in-frame clones only, with some absent. The sample was found to contain about 270,000 clones, and every one recurs. General observations from the study: Besides other cells, scalp samples also yield sequences of resident alphabeta T cells from normal skin. More clonal than normal scalp was lesional scalp, particularly alopecia totalis/universalis. Possibly as an HLA-related effect, TCR sharing across patients appeared less clear than in mice.

Cell sorting was performed on pooled cutaneous lymph node cells with CD4, CD8alpha, NKG2D, NKG2ACE and other markers. A few counts support this clone. No antigen is known for it. The gene symbols are mouse symbols. The CDR3 extends 4 residues past the end of the read, so its final part is completed from the germline J gene. The CDR3 loop spans 16 amino acids. The germline CDR1 and CDR2 sequences are NNHDY and SYVADS. V was shortened by 1 base and J by 0 bases, with 12 bases between the two germline ends. V gene TRBV13-3 combines with J gene TRBJ2-3; D uncertain. The sequencing sample was made of CD4+ T cells sorted from a lymph node. The origin of this receptor is a C3H/HeJ mouse with alopecia areata. These mice share the MHC haplotype H2-k. The sequenced part of the CDR3 DNA is TGTGCCAGCAGTGATCTCCCGCTGGCTAGTGCAGAA. It yields the protein CASSDLPLASAE. The full CDR3 sequence reads CASSDLPLASAETLYF.